A single sample is the source of the 16 T cell receptor beta chains below, sequenced in a study of T cells after yellow fever vaccination. TCRdb re-derived calls from the 5' RACE reads in MiXCR, one entry per CDR3 protein. The sample has a few hundred thousand distinct CDR3 sequences, about 10% seen once; the top ten hold about 3.7%. This sample comprised CD4+ T cells sorted from PBMCs, obtained 5 days after the yellow fever booster vaccination. Source of these receptors: a man younger than 35 who received the YFV17D yellow fever vaccine.

This clonotype was detected only a few times. J is TRBJ2-5 and V is TRBV7-6; perhaps D is TRBD1 or TRBD2 (6 bases each). Trimming cost V 2 bases and J 1 base, with 20 bases left between them. Germline loops: CDR1 SGHVS, CDR2 FNYEAQ. The CDR3 is 18 amino acids. The CDR3 DNA sequence: TGTGCCAGCAGCTTACGGGGGCCCTCCTCCGTCAGCCAAGAGACCCAGTACTTC. Protein product: CASSLRGPSSVSQETQYF.

This clonotype was seen repeatedly, ten times or more. V gene TRBV10-3 combines with J gene TRBJ1-5, with D uncertain. The CDR3 has 14 amino acids. V was trimmed by 8 bases and J by 3 bases, leaving 14 bases between them. CDR1 and CDR2 (germline): ENHRY, SYGVKD. The CDR3 nucleotides read TGTGCCATCGGAACAGATAGAAACAATCAGCCCCAGCATTTT. It is translated as CAIGTDRNNQPQHF.

This clonotype showed up many times. The chain couples TRBV5-5 to TRBJ1-1; perhaps TRBD1 as D (5 bases). The germline CDR1 and CDR2 sequences are SGHKS and YYEKEE (reference sequence). Trimming stripped 1 base from V and 1 base from J, with 11 bases between. CDR3 length: 15 amino acids. The CDR3 loop reads CASSLRGNGNTEAFF. Here the CDR3 DNA reads TGTGCCAGCAGCTTGCGGGGGAATGGGAACACTGAAGCTTTCTTT.

This clonotype came up a few times. This CDR3 reads CASSPMSGRGEYGELFF. The CDR3 DNA reads TGTGCCAGCAGCCCGATGTCGGGTCGAGGGGAATACGGGGAGCTGTTTTTT. The genes are TRBV6-2 or TRBV6-3 and TRBJ2-2; the D gene could be TRBD1 or TRBD2 (5 bases each). Germline V gene data show CDR1 as MNHEY and CDR2 as SVGEGT. The length of the CDR3 is 17 residues. Trimming removed 6 bases from V and 7 bases from J, with 24 bases in between.

This clonotype was recorded a few times. V gene TRBV4-3 combines with J gene TRBJ1-1, with 11 bases lining up with TRBD1. Trimming took 0 bases from V and 4 from J; bases not matched to a gene: 4. The length of the CDR3 is 16 residues. The germline CDR1 and CDR2 sequences are LGHNA and YSLEER. CDR3 loop: CASSQDGQGAGTEAFF. The CDR3 region has the DNA TGCGCCAGCAGCCAAGATGGACAGGGGGCAGGCACTGAAGCTTTCTTT.

This clonotype was picked up a small number of times. This rearrangement joins TRBV4-2 to TRBJ2-4; 12 bases agree with TRBD2. The CDR3 loop spans 19 amino acids. Germline V gene sequence: CDR1 LGHNA, CDR2 YNFKEQ. The trim removed 0 bases at V and 2 bases at J, leaving 8 bases unmatched. The CDR3 loop is CASSQDASGGAWSKNIQYF. CDR3 nucleotides: TGTGCCAGCAGCCAAGATGCTAGCGGGGGGGCCTGGTCCAAAAACATTCAGTACTTC.

This clonotype was counted only a few times. The V and J genes are TRBV20-1 and TRBJ1-4; TRBD1 aligns across 7 bases. Germline loops: CDR1 DFQATT, CDR2 SNEGSKA (reference sequence). Trimming at V came to 5 bases and at J to 10 bases, leaving 13 bases not matched to a gene. This CDR3 is built from 14 residues. CDR3 sequence reads: CSADPGRGYGKLFF. The CDR3 coding sequence is TGCAGTGCTGACCCGGGCAGGGGGTATGGAAAACTGTTTTTT.

This sequence joins TRBV5-5 and TRBJ2-1; perhaps TRBD1 as D (6 bases). CDR1 and CDR2 from the germline V gene are SGHKS and YYEKEE (reference sequence). There are 17 residues in the CDR3. Trimming removed 0 bases at V and 4 bases at J, with 17 bases between. The CDR3 bases are TGTGCCAGCAGCTTGGCCGAGGCAGGGGTGCAGTACAATGAGCAGTTCTTC. This codes for CASSLAEAGVQYNEQFF.

For the CDR3, the DNA is TGTGCCAGCAGCCAAAGGTTGGGGGCTGAAGCTTTCTTT. Translation: CASSQRLGAEAFF. This sequence joins TRBV7-2 and TRBJ1-1; the D gene is possibly TRBD1 (5 bases). Trimming removed 5 bases at V and 6 bases at J, with 13 bases between. The CDR3 loop spans 13 amino acids. CDR1 is SGHTA, CDR2 FQGNSA, per germline.

The gene calls are TRBV5-1 and TRBJ1-2; D remains ambiguous. V was clipped by 2 bases and J by 8 bases, with 13 bases between them. The CDR3 is 13 amino acids. Germline V gives CDR1 SGHRS, CDR2 YFSETQ. The CDR3 sequence is CASSFDGGMGYTF. CDR3 nucleotides: TGCGCCAGCAGCTTCGATGGAGGGATGGGCTACACCTTC.

The rearrangement joins TRBV7-9 to TRBJ2-6; D unclear. From germline, CDR1 is SEHNR and CDR2 FQNEAQ (reference sequence). This CDR3 is built from 14 residues. V lost 3 bases and J lost 3, with 6 bases in between. The CDR3 DNA follows: TGTGCCAGCAGCTTCGGCCATGGGGCCAACGTCCTGACTTTC. Protein: CASSFGHGANVLTF.

This clonotype was recorded a few times. The chain links TRBV2 to TRBJ1-5; D not certain. CDR1 is SNHLY and CDR2 is FYNNEI in the germline V gene. Trimming took 6 bases from V and 0 from J, leaving 9 bases between them. The CDR3 has 14 amino acids. CDR3 amino acids: CASRRIYSNQPQHF. The CDR3 bases are TGTGCCAGCAGGCGGATCTATAGCAATCAGCCCCAGCATTTT. Supplemented by reference TRBV2 and TRBJ1-5, the full variable domain reads EPEVTQTPSHQVTQMGQEVILRCVPISNHLYFYWYRQILGQKVEFLVSFYNNEISEKSEIFDDQFSVERPDGSNFTLKIRSTKLEDSAMYFCASRRIYSNQPQHFGDGTRLSIL.

This clonotype came up many times. The V and J genes are TRBV20-1 and TRBJ2-5, with TRBD2 matching over 9 bases. The J segment lost 3 bases and the V segment lost 3 bases, leaving 5 bases of the junction unmatched. The germline gives CDR1 DFQATT, CDR2 SNEGSKA (reference sequence). This CDR3 is built from 14 residues. CDR3 protein: CSARGRLAEETQYF. CDR3 nucleotides: TGCAGTGCTAGGGGGAGACTAGCGGAAGAGACCCAGTACTTC.

The J gene is TRBJ1-6, the V gene TRBV29-1; no reliable D call. Germline V gene lookup returns CDR1 SQVTM and CDR2 ANQGSEA. Trimming cost V 4 bases and J 6 bases, with 10 bases left between them. CDR3 length: 13 residues. In DNA, the CDR3 is TGCAGCGTTGCGGTCCGAGCTAATTCACCCCTCCACTTT. This encodes CSVAVRANSPLHF. Based on the CDR3 plus reference TRBV29-1 and TRBJ1-6, the full variable domain is SAVISQKPSRDICQRGTSLTIQCQVDSQVTMMFWYRQQPGQSLTLIATANQGSEATYESGFVIDKFPISRPNLTFSTLTVSNMSPEDSSIYLCSVAVRANSPLHFGNGTRLTVT.

The V gene is TRBV7-2, the J gene TRBJ1-1; no reliable D call. Trimming removed 3 bases from V and 4 bases from J, with 9 bases in between. In germline, CDR1 is SGHTA, CDR2 FQGNSA. This CDR3 region has 13 residues. CDR3 sequence (DNA): TGTGCCAGCAGCTTGCAGGCACCCACTGAAGCTTTCTTT. It specifies CASSLQAPTEAFF.

The CDR3 DNA reads as TGTGCCAGCAGCTTCAGCGGGGGGGCGCACAATGAGCAGTTCTTC. It codes for CASSFSGGAHNEQFF. The J gene is TRBJ2-1, the V gene TRBV9; TRBD2 agrees at 10 bases. The CDR3 consists of 15 residues. Germline-derived CDR1 and CDR2 are SGDLS and YYNGEE. With 4 bases clipped from V and 5 bases from J, the junction kept 6 bases outside the gene matches. The full variable domain, completed using reference TRBV9 and TRBJ2-1, is DSGVTQTPKHLITATGQRVTLRCSPRSGDLSVYWYQQSLDQGLQFLIQYYNGEERAKGNILERFSAQQFPDLHSELNLSSLELGDSALYFCASSFSGGAHNEQFFGPGTRLTVL.